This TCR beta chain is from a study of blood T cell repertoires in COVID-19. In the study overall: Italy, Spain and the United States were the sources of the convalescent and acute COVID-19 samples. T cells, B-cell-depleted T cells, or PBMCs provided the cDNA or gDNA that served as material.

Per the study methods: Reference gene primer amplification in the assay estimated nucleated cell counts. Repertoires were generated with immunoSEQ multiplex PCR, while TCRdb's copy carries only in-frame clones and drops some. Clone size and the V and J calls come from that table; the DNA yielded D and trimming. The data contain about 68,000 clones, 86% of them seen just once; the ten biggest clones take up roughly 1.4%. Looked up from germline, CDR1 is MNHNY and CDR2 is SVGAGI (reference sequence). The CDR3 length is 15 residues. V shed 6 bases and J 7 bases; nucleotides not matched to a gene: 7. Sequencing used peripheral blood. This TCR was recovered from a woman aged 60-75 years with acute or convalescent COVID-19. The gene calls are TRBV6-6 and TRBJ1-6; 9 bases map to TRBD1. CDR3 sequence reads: CASRPGTGQNSPLHF. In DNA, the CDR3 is TGTGCCAGCAGACCCGGGACAGGGCAAAATTCACCCCTCCACTTT.